This TCR beta chain was profiled in a study of T cells after yellow fever vaccination. There are a few counts of this clonotype. MiXCR, applied by TCRdb to the 5' RACE reads, yields one record per CDR3 protein. The sample lists 500,000 to 650,000 distinct CDR3 sequences, about 12% seen once, with more than 12% in the top ten. V lost 2 bases and J lost 0, with 7 bases in between. The germline gives CDR1 MNHEY, CDR2 SVGEGT. The CDR3 spans 14 residues. The sequence was collected from a young man who received the YFV17D yellow fever vaccine. The V and J genes are TRBV6-2 or TRBV6-3 and TRBJ1-1; D remains ambiguous. The specimen comprised PBMCs, sampled on the day of the yellow fever booster vaccination. DNA for the CDR3: TGTGCCAGCAGTTACACCCTTATGAACACTGAAGCTTTCTTT. It translates to CASSYTLMNTEAFF.